The 19 T cell receptor beta chains presented below share a single source sample, sequenced in a study of CXCR3-negative and CXCR3-positive naive CD8 T cells. The antigens these receptors bind are not known. The TRB libraries of cDNA were built by UMI-labeled 5' RACE. TCRdb re-called the 5' RACE reads, yielding one record per CDR3 amino acid sequence without DNA. The listing contains around 130,000 distinct CDR3 sequences. General study results and limits: The TRB CDR3s that CXCR3-positive naive cells carried were more hydrophobic than those of CXCR3-negative naive cells.

Material: naive CXCR3+ CD8+ T cells from blood. Subset reported: CD45RO-CCR7+CD27+CD95- naive CD8+ T cells expressing CXCR3 (TNR3+). The receptors stem from a human donor in good health. Some clones in this sample may be carry-over from other donors' samples.

The chain employs TRBV7-7 and TRBJ2-5; TCRdb designates TRBD1, a call that cannot be tested without DNA. Per the germline V gene, CDR1 is SSHAT and CDR2 is FNYEAQ (reference sequence). CDR3 length: 16 amino acids. CDR3 sequence: CASNSTDRGGRETQYF.

The chain has TRBV4-2 and TRBJ2-1; there is no DNA to check the TCRdb D call of TRBD2. The CDR3 covers 14 residues. Germline V gives CDR1 LGHNA, CDR2 YNFKEQ. This CDR3 is CASSPRTGPDEQFF.

The CDR3 spells CASSGQGPGNTIYF. The V call is TRBV7-9, the J call TRBJ1-3. The length of the CDR3 is 14 residues. Looked up from germline, CDR1 is SEHNR and CDR2 is FQNEAQ (reference sequence).

The chain couples TRBV2 to TRBJ2-5; the TCRdb D gene call, TRBD1, has no DNA to confirm it. This CDR3 has 11 residues. The germline V gene encodes CDR1 SNHLY and CDR2 FYNNEI. The CDR3 sequence is CASISGPTQYF.

The chain combines TRBV7-8 with TRBJ2-7; without DNA, the TCRdb call of TRBD1 cannot be checked. Germline CDR1 and CDR2: SGHVS and FQNEAQ. CDR3 length equals 15 residues. The chain's CDR3 is CASSFAGTGSYEQYF.

The chain joins TRBV10-1 to TRBJ2-7. This CDR3 is 14 amino acids long. CDR1 is WNHNN, CDR2 SYGVQD, per germline (reference sequence). Here the CDR3 reads CASSESQGSYEQYF.

The chain recombines TRBV14 with TRBJ2-7; absent DNA, TCRdb's TRBD1 call cannot be checked. CDR3 length: 16 residues. The germline gives CDR1 SGHDN, CDR2 FVKESK. CDR3 sequence: CASSHPGTGDVYEQYF.

The J gene is TRBJ2-7, the V gene TRBV10-3; TCRdb indicates TRBD1, and absent DNA this call remains unverified. The length of the CDR3 is 19 residues. Germline V gene sequence: CDR1 ENHRY, CDR2 SYGVKD. CDR3 sequence reads: CATVAGTGPLAGRAYEQYF.

The genes are TRBV7-3 and TRBJ1-5; TCRdb selects TRBD1, and the lack of DNA leaves this call unchecked. Germline assignment: CDR1 SGHTA and CDR2 FQGTGA. The CDR3 runs 13 residues. The CDR3: CASSQKGDQPQHF.

The chain joins TRBV18 to TRBJ2-5; TCRdb designates TRBD1, a call that cannot be tested without DNA. The CDR3 sequence is 15 residues long. In germline, CDR1 is KGHSH, CDR2 LQKENI. The CDR3 reads CASSLPGTLQETQYF.

This sequence joins TRBV28 and TRBJ2-2; with no DNA, the TCRdb D assignment of TRBD1 cannot be verified. Germline lookup yields CDR1 MDHEN and CDR2 SYDVKM. The CDR3 is made up of 19 amino acids. The CDR3 sequence: CASSFPLAQGAGATGELFF.

The chain uses TRBV5-6 and TRBJ2-2; as DNA is missing, the TRBD1 call by TCRdb cannot be tested. Germline V gene sequence: CDR1 SGHDT, CDR2 YYEEEE. The CDR3 covers 18 residues. The CDR3 loop is CASSLGLRGGLNTGELFF.

This chain connects TRBV15 to TRBJ1-2. CDR3 size: 17 residues. Germline CDR1 LNHNV, CDR2 YYDKDF (reference sequence). This CDR3 is CATSRLTRLDTLYGYTF.

The chain has TRBV20-1 and TRBJ2-7; TCRdb proposes TRBD1, but this gene call is untestable without DNA. CDR1 DFQATT and CDR2 SNEGSKA come from the germline V gene (reference sequence). The length of the CDR3 is 15 residues. The CDR3: CSARGTGHPIYEQYF.

This chain's CDR3 is CASSILSGSGNEQFF. The chain links TRBV19 to TRBJ2-1; lacking DNA, the TRBD1 call made by TCRdb goes unchecked. The germline V gene encodes CDR1 LNHDA and CDR2 SQIVND (reference sequence). The CDR3 totals 15 residues.

V gene TRBV29-1 combines with J gene TRBJ2-5; TCRdb's D call of TRBD1 is untestable without DNA. This CDR3 is built from 17 residues. CDR1 and CDR2 (germline): SQVTM, ANQGSEA. The CDR3 reads CSVEDPGPGGGQETQYF. Supplemented by reference TRBV29-1 and TRBJ2-5, the full variable domain reads SAVISQKPSRDICQRGTSLTIQCQVDSQVTMMFWYRQQPGQSLTLIATANQGSEATYESGFVIDKFPISRPNLTFSTLTVSNMSPEDSSIYLCSVEDPGPGGGQETQYFGPGTRLLVL.

CDR3 amino acids: CASTLGSEQFF. The chain couples TRBV12-3 or TRBV12-4 to TRBJ2-1. The CDR3 is 11 amino acids.

V is TRBV19 and J is TRBJ1-1. Looked up from germline, CDR1 is LNHDA and CDR2 is SQIVND (reference sequence). This CDR3 is 15 amino acids long. The CDR3 sequence is CASSIRAEKNTEAFF.

The rearrangement links TRBV7-9 to TRBJ2-1; TCRdb reports TRBD1, a call that lacks DNA to check it against. CDR3 length equals 14 residues. In germline, CDR1 is SEHNR, CDR2 FQNEAQ (reference sequence). CDR3 protein: CASSLGTGDFEQFF.